This TCR beta chain originates from a study of blood T cell repertoires in COVID-19. For the study at large: PBMCs, B-cell-depleted T cells, or T cells were the source of the cDNA or gDNA that made up the material.

V lost 8 bases, J lost 4 bases, and 14 bases lay in between. This CDR3 is 14 amino acids long. Per the germline V gene, CDR1 is MDHEN and CDR2 is SYDVKM. Per the original data handling: Cell counts per sample came from amplifying reference gene primers. Generated by immunoSEQ multiplex PCR, the TCRdb table keeps only in-frame clones and is missing some. V, J and clone size are those of that table, while D and trimming were read from the DNA. The sample has about 64,000 clones, about 88% seen once. Sequenced: peripheral blood. This receptor was taken from a man between 70 and 80 years old with acute or convalescent COVID-19. The chain combines TRBV28 with TRBJ2-2; tentatively, D is TRBD1 (6 bases). The CDR3 DNA reads TGTGCCAGCCGGGGAACAGGGATCACCGGGGAGCTGTTTTTT. It specifies CASRGTGITGELFF.